One and the same sample provided the 4 T cell receptor beta chains below, sequenced in a study of STAT5B mutations in CD4+ large granular lymphocyte leukemia (dated by TCRdb to the early 2020s). Library preparation used the immunoSEQ multiplex PCR assay. The immuneACCESS repertoire file appears here via TCRdb, limited to in-frame rearrangements. These files lack a portion of the clones; in checked studies, under half of the deficit traces to unresolved V genes, and the cause of the others is not known. The sample table lists roughly 34,000 clones, over 60% of them with a count of one. Clones ranked in the top ten supply roughly 7.7% of the sample. The sequenced material came from CD4+ T cells from blood buffy coats. The receptors were sampled from a human donor in good health.

The rearrangement links TRBV7-2 to TRBJ1-2; D remains ambiguous. V lost 5 bases and J 3 bases, leaving 16 bases between the germline ends. Per the germline V gene, CDR1 is SGHTA and CDR2 is FQGNSA. The length of the CDR3 is 15 residues. The CDR3 reads CASSLVPGRDYGYTF. Here the CDR3 DNA reads TGTGCCAGCAGCCTGGTTCCGGGGAGGGACTATGGCTACACCTTC.

The chain recombines TRBV29-1 with TRBJ2-7; possibly TRBD2 for D (6 bases). In germline, CDR1 is SQVTM, CDR2 ANQGSEA. The V end lost 4 bases, the J end lost 3 bases, and 10 bases lay between the germline ends. This CDR3 spans 12 amino acids. CDR3: CSVGPGGYEQYF. CDR3 nucleotides: TGCAGCGTTGGGCCCGGGGGCTACGAGCAGTACTTC.

This clone was observed once. This chain connects TRBV5-4 to TRBJ2-7, with a weak D call TRBD1 (6 bases). The V gene lost 3 bases and the J gene lost 5 bases, with 12 bases spanning the gap. The germline V gene has CDR1 SGHNT and CDR2 YYREEE (reference sequence). This CDR3 contains 13 residues. DNA for the CDR3: TGTGCCAGCAGCTACACGGACAGTCACGAGCAGTACTTC. Translating it yields CASSYTDSHEQYF.

The chain couples TRBV5-4 to TRBJ1-4; D may be TRBD1 (5 bases). The CDR3 runs to 15 residues. The germline CDR1 and CDR2 sequences are SGHNT and YYREEE (reference sequence). The V end was cut by 3 bases, the J end by 8 bases, with 17 bases between. CDR3 loop: CASSSGTPAGEKLFF. For the CDR3, the DNA is TGTGCCAGCAGCTCCGGGACCCCGGCGGGCGAAAAACTGTTTTTT.